This is a list of T cell receptor beta chains from one sample in a study of T cell repertoires in cytomegalovirus infection. TCRdb itself ran the reads through MiXCR, one entry per CDR3 protein. The sample yields some 180,000 distinct CDR3 sequences, roughly 20% seen once. Source material: PBMCs. The receptor set was obtained from a human donor in good health (CMV status not recorded). Some clones in this sample may be carry-over from other donors' samples. CDR3s include the opening cysteine and the closing phenylalanine or tryptophan. D genes are given only for firm matches. Rows give clone size only sometimes, using once, few, many, or a class for an expanded clone.

size	V	J	D	DNA	CDR3
many	TRBV7-8	TRBJ1-1	NA	TGTGCCAGCAGCTTAGTTGTAGGGATGAACACTGAAGCTTTCTTT	CASSLVVGMNTEAFF
NA	TRBV20-1	TRBJ2-2	TRBD1	TGCAGTGCTTCAGGGGGATTGGGCACCGGGGAGCTGTTTTTT	CSASGGLGTGELFF
few	TRBV10-3	TRBJ1-2	TRBD1	TGTGCCATCAGTGAGTCTCACAGGGGGCCAGGCTACACCTTC	CAISESHRGPGYTF
many	TRBV7-2	TRBJ2-1	TRBD2	TGTGCCAGCAGCTTAGTGTGGGAAGCGGGAGGGCTTAATGAGCAGTTCTTC	CASSLVWEAGGLNEQFF
NA	TRBV28	TRBJ2-3	TRBD2	TGTGCCAGCAGTTCCCGGGGGGTAGGGCGCACAGATACGCAGTATTTT	CASSSRGVGRTDTQYF
many	TRBV5-4	TRBJ2-7	NA	TGTGCCAGCAGCCCAGGGGGTTTTAGCGGCTCCTACGAGCAGTACTTC	CASSPGGFSGSYEQYF
NA	TRBV5-1	TRBJ2-1	NA	TGCGCCAGCAGCTTGGGGACCGGACGGGAGGAGCAGTTCTTC	CASSLGTGREEQFF
few	TRBV10-3	TRBJ2-7	NA	TGTGCCATCAATTCTGGTGGATACGAGCAGTACTTC	CAINSGGYEQYF
NA	TRBV5-1	TRBJ2-3	TRBD2	TGCGCCAGCAGCTTCCGAGCGGGGAGCACAGATACGCAGTATTTT	CASSFRAGSTDTQYF
few	TRBV7-9	TRBJ2-2	NA	TGTGCCAGCAGCTCTAGTAGCCCACTCACCGGGGAGCTGTTTTTT	CASSSSSPLTGELFF
many	TRBV7-2	TRBJ2-1	NA	TGTGCCAGCAGCTCCAGACTGGAGCAGTTCTTC	CASSSRLEQFF
many	TRBV5-4	TRBJ2-3	TRBD2	TGTGCCAGCAGTCGCAGCGGGGCCAGCACAGATACGCAGTATTTT	CASSRSGASTDTQYF
NA	TRBV2	TRBJ1-5	NA	TGTGCCAGCTTAAGAGGGGGGAGCAATCAGCCCCAGCATTTT	CASLRGGSNQPQHF
many	TRBV7-2	TRBJ1-5	NA	TGTGCCAGCAGCTCCCAGGCCGGGTATACGGAGCCCCAGCATTTT	CASSSQAGYTEPQHF
NA	TRBV28	TRBJ2-6	NA	TGTGCCAGCAGTTTAATTATACGGGGCTACTCTGGGGCCAACGTCCTGACTTTC	CASSLIIRGYSGANVLTF
NA	TRBV2	TRBJ2-5	NA	TGTGCCAGCAGGGATTCACGGGGACTGGAAGAGACCCAGTACTTC	CASRDSRGLEETQYF
NA	TRBV19	TRBJ2-3	TRBD1	TGTGCCAGTAGCACGGGACAGGGAGGGACAGATACGCAGTATTTT	CASSTGQGGTDTQYF
few	TRBV7-2	TRBJ2-3	TRBD1	TGTGCCAGCAAGGAGGGACAGGGCGGGGAAGATACGCAGTATTTT	CASKEGQGGEDTQYF
NA	TRBV12-5	TRBJ2-7	TRBD1	TGTGCTAGTGGCCTGACAGGGTTACCCTACGAGCAGTACTTC	CASGLTGLPYEQYF
many	TRBV6-1	TRBJ2-3	NA	TGTGCCAGCAGTAAGACACGAACAGATACGCAGTATTTT	CASSKTRTDTQYF
few	TRBV20-1	TRBJ2-6	NA	TGCAGTGCCACCCCCCCCGGGGCCAACGTCCTGACTTTC	CSATPPGANVLTF
few	TRBV7-6	TRBJ2-7	NA	TGTGCCAGCAGCTCGGGGGCGGTATACGAGCAGTACTTC	CASSSGAVYEQYF
NA	TRBV19	TRBJ2-5	NA	TGTGCCAGTAGTATAGATCTCTGGACCATCCAAGAGACCCAGTACTTC	CASSIDLWTIQETQYF
few	TRBV3-1	TRBJ1-1	NA	TGTGCCAGCAGCCAAGTGCGGGGCCGCACTGAAGCTTTCTTT	CASSQVRGRTEAFF
many	TRBV7-2	TRBJ2-7	NA	TGTGCCAGCAGCTTAACTAGCGAGCAGTACTTC	CASSLTSEQYF
few	TRBV28	TRBJ2-7	NA	TGTGCCAGCACGGTGGGGGGTACTGGGCGCAACGAGCAGTACTTC	CASTVGGTGRNEQYF
NA	TRBV6-2/TRBV6-3	TRBJ2-7	TRBD2	TGTGCCAGCAGATTACTAGCGGGATCATACGAGCAGTACTTC	CASRLLAGSYEQYF
many	TRBV7-7	TRBJ2-3	NA	TGTGCCAGCAGCCCACCGGGGTCTGGCACAGATACGCAGTATTTT	CASSPPGSGTDTQYF
few	TRBV5-1	TRBJ2-3	NA	TGCGCCAGCAGCTTGGCAGGGGCCCCGACAGATACGCAGTATTTT	CASSLAGAPTDTQYF
NA	TRBV9	TRBJ2-1	TRBD1	TGTGCCAGCAGCGTAGGGGACAGGGCTGAGCAGTTCTTC	CASSVGDRAEQFF
many	TRBV5-6	TRBJ1-1	NA	TGTGCCAGCAGCTTTTTGGGACGGACGAACACTGAAGCTTTCTTT	CASSFLGRTNTEAFF
NA	TRBV27	TRBJ2-7	NA	TGTGCCAGCAGTTTATCCCGGCAGAGCTACGAGCAGTACTTC	CASSLSRQSYEQYF
many	TRBV28	TRBJ2-5	NA	TGTGCCAGCTCCACTACGGACAGTTTCTCGGAGACCCAGTACTTC	CASSTTDSFSETQYF
few	TRBV5-1	TRBJ2-1	TRBD1	TGCGCCAGCAGCTCCCCGACAGGGGGCAAATACAATGAGCAGTTCTTC	CASSSPTGGKYNEQFF
few	TRBV6-5	TRBJ2-5	NA	TGTGCCAGCAGTTACTCGATAGGTCGGGGCCAAGAGACCCAGTACTTC	CASSYSIGRGQETQYF
NA	TRBV18	TRBJ1-2	NA	TGTGCCAGCTCACCCTCCACGGGGGCGGACTCGGGCTACACCTTC	CASSPSTGADSGYTF
few	TRBV12-3/TRBV12-4	TRBJ1-4	TRBD1	TGTGCCAGCAGTTTTTCGGGGACAGCTTTCGATGAAAGGGTGTTTTTT	CASSFSGTAFDERVFF
NA	TRBV12-3/TRBV12-4	TRBJ1-1	NA	TGTGCCAGCATAGAGTTACAGGGATTTACTGAAGCTTTCTTT	CASIELQGFTEAFF
few	TRBV19	TRBJ1-5	NA	TGTGCCAGTAGTTCCGGGAGGGGAGCCCTTTTTTCCGGCAATCAGCCCCAGCATTTT	CASSSGRGALFSGNQPQHF
many	TRBV7-8	TRBJ1-2	NA	TGTGCCAGCAGCTTAAGGCGGGAGGCGCCCGTCTATGGCTACACCTTC	CASSLRREAPVYGYTF
medium-sized	TRBV7-2	TRBJ1-2	TRBD1	TGTGCCAGCAGCTTAAGGGACAGGGGTCCCCCTAACTATGGCTACACCTTC	CASSLRDRGPPNYGYTF
few	TRBV18	TRBJ2-7	NA	TGTGCCAGCTCACGGGACGGCAGCTCCTACGAGCAGTACTTC	CASSRDGSSYEQYF
NA	TRBV20-1	TRBJ2-3	NA	TGCAGTGTTCTCCTGAATCGAGGTGGCGGGAGCACAGATACGCAGTATTTT	CSVLLNRGGGSTDTQYF
few	TRBV20-1	TRBJ1-2	NA	TGCAGTGCCAGGGAGGGGTTTATCGGTGGATACACCTTC	CSAREGFIGGYTF
NA	TRBV5-5	TRBJ1-3	TRBD1	TGTGCCAGCAGGTTCGAGGGACAGTATCCCTCTGGAAACACCATATATTTT	CASRFEGQYPSGNTIYF
many	TRBV6-4	TRBJ2-3	NA	TGTGCCAGCAGCCACACTGCTAGCACAGATACGCAGTATTTT	CASSHTASTDTQYF
many	TRBV7-2	TRBJ2-1	NA	TGTGCCAGCAGCTCCCGTGGGACTCCTTACAATGAGCAGTTCTTC	CASSSRGTPYNEQFF
NA	TRBV27	TRBJ2-5	TRBD2	TGTGCCAGCAACGGGAGGGATGGGGAGACCCAGTACTTC	CASNGRDGETQYF
few	TRBV29-1	TRBJ2-7	NA	TGCAGCGTCGCAACGGGACAACTCTACGAGCAGTACTTC	CSVATGQLYEQYF
many	TRBV12-3/TRBV12-4	TRBJ2-1	TRBD2	TGTGCCAGCAGTCCCCGCGGGGGCAATGAGCAGTTCTTC	CASSPRGGNEQFF
few	TRBV6-1	TRBJ1-5	NA	TGTGCTCTGGGTAGCAATCAGCCCCAGCATTTT	CALGSNQPQHF
NA	TRBV20-1	TRBJ2-7	NA	TGCAGTGCTAGAAGGGGGGGACTTCCAGGGGGCGGGGGGGCCTACGAGCAGTACTTC	CSARRGGLPGGGGAYEQYF